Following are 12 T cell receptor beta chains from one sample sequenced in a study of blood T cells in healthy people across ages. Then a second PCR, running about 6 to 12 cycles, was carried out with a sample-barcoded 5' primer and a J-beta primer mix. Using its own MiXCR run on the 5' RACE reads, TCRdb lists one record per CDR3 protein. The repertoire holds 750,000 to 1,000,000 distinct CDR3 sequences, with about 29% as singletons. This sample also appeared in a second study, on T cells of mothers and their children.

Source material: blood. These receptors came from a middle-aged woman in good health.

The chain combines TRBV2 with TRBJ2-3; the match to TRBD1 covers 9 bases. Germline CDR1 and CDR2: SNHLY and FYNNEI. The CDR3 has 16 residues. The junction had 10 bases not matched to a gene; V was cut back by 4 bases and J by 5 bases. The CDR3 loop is CASSARTGALGDTQYF. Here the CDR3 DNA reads TGTGCCAGCAGTGCCCGGACAGGGGCCCTGGGAGATACGCAGTATTTT.

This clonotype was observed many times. In DNA form, the CDR3 reads TGTGCCAGCAGCCCTCTAACAGGACGGGTGAACACTGAAGCTTTCTTT. Protein: CASSPLTGRVNTEAFF. The chain couples TRBV7-2 to TRBJ1-1; possible D gene TRBD1, 5 bases. The germline gives CDR1 SGHTA, CDR2 FQGNSA. With 5 bases removed from V and 0 bases from J, the gap between germline ends came to 16 bases. CDR3 size: 16 residues.

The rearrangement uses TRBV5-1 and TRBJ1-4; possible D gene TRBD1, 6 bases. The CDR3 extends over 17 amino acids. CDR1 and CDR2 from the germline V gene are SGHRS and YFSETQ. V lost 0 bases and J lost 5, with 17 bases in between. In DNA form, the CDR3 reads TGCGCCAGCAGCTTGGGACAGGCCCGAGGAAAGAATGAAAAACTGTTTTTT. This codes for CASSLGQARGKNEKLFF.

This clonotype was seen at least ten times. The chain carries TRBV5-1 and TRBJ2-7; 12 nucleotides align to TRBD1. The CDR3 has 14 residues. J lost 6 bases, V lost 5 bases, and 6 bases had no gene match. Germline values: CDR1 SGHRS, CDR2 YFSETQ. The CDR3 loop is CASSHGTGGVEQYF. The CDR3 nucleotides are TGCGCCAGCAGTCACGGGACAGGGGGCGTCGAGCAGTACTTC.

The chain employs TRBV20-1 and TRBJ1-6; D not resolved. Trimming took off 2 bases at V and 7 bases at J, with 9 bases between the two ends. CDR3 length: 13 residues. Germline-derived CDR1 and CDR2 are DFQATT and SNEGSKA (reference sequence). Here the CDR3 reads CSARLDGNSPLHF. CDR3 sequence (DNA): TGCAGTGCTAGATTGGACGGGAATTCACCCCTCCACTTT.

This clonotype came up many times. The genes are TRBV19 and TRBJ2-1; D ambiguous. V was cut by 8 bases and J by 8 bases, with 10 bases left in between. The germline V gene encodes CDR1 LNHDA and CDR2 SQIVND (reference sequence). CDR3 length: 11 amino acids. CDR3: CASGPGDEQFF. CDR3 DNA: TGTGCCAGTGGGCCTGGGGATGAGCAGTTCTTC.

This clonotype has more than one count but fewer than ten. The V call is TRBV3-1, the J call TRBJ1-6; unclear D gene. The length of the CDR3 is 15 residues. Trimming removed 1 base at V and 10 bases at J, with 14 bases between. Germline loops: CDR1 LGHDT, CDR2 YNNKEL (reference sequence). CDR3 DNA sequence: TGTGCCAGCAGCCAAGCCCCCGGGGTCGGATCACCCCTCCACTTT. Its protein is CASSQAPGVGSPLHF.

The CDR3 sequence: CASSLYPASSYNEQFF. The CDR3 DNA reads as TGTGCCAGCAGCTTATACCCAGCGAGCTCCTACAATGAGCAGTTCTTC. The chain employs TRBV7-9 and TRBJ2-1; the D is unclear. Deletions cut 2 bases from V and 0 bases from J, with 11 bases between. The CDR3 has 16 residues. CDR1 is SEHNR, CDR2 FQNEAQ, per germline (reference sequence). Filled out from reference TRBV7-9 and TRBJ2-1, the complete variable domain reads DTGVSQNPRHKITKRGQNVTFRCDPISEHNRLYWYRQTLGQGPEFLTYFQNEAQLEKSRLLSDRFSAERPKGSFSTLEIQRTEQGDSAMYLCASSLYPASSYNEQFFGPGTRLTVL.

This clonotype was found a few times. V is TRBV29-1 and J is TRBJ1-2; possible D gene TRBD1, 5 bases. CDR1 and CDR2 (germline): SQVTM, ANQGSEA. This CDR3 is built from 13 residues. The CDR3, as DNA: TGCAGTTGTGGCCCCGAAGGGGACTATGGCTACACCTTC. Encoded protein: CSCGPEGDYGYTF.

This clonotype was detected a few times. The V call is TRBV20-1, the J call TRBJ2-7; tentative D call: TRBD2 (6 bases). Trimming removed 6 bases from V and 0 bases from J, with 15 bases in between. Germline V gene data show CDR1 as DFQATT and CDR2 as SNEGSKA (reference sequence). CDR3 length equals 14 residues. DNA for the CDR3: TGCAGTGCCAGCCGGGACTCCCTCTCCTACGAGCAGTACTTC. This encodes CSASRDSLSYEQYF.

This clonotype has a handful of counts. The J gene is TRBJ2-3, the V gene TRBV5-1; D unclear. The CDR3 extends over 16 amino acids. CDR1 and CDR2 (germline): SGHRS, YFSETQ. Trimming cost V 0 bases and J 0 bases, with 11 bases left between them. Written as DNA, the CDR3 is TGCGCCAGCAGCTTGGCCGCCCTAACCAGCACAGATACGCAGTATTTT. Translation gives CASSLAALTSTDTQYF. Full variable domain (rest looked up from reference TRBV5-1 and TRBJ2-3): KAGVTQTPRYLIKTRGQQVTLSCSPISGHRSVSWYQQTPGQGLQFLFEYFSETQRNKGNFPGRFSGRQFSNSRSEMNVSTLELGDSALYLCASSLAALTSTDTQYFGPGTRLTVL.

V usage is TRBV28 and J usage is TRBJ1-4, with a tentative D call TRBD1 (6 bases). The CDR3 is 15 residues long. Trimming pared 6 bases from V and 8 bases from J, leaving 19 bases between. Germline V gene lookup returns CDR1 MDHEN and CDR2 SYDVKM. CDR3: CASRSYYRDGEKLFF. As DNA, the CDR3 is TGTGCCAGCAGATCCTACTACAGGGATGGGGAAAAACTGTTTTTT.